This T cell receptor (beta chain) appears in the sequencing data of a study of shared clonotypes between healthy human individuals. Regarding the study as a whole: The donor pool, a small one, limited the genetic and exposure-history diversity represented.

A word on this clone: Its antigen is not known.

Genomic DNA per cell subset filled all wells of several immunoSEQ plates. The assay was immunoSEQ multiplex PCR, and TCRdb's table has in-frame clones only and misses some. The sample carries about 510,000 clones, about 80% recorded once. This TCR was sampled from a woman between 40 and 50 years old in good health. Some clones in this sample may be carry-over from other donors' samples. The sample comprised PBMCs.

The CDR3 DNA reads as TGTGCCAGCAGTCGGCTGGGGGCCAGCGAGCAGTACTTC. Translation gives CASSRLGASEQYF. The chain joins TRBV4-2 to TRBJ2-7; possibly TRBD1 for D (6 bases). V dropped 6 bases and J dropped 6 bases, with 15 bases sitting between them. The germline CDR1 and CDR2 sequences are LGHNA and YNFKEQ. CDR3 length equals 13 residues.